One and the same sample provided the 16 T cell receptor beta chains below, sequenced in a study of tumor-infiltrating lymphocytes in primary liver carcinoma. Blood RNA originated from unsorted whole blood, with germline DNA additionally extracted. Total RNA (approximately 500 ng) served as template for TCR beta cDNA synthesis primed by a constant-region primer. Generation of the TCR beta libraries relied on three nested multiplex PCR rounds using slightly modified ARM-PCR. Researchers ran the first two PCR rounds for roughly 11 cycles each with TRBV1-TRBV30 forward primers and a C-beta reverse primer. TCRdb used MiXCR to reprocess the multiplex PCR reads, holding one entry per CDR3 protein. Of approximately 330,000 distinct CDR3 sequences in the sample, approximately 64% were seen once. The specimen sequenced was peripheral blood. The origin of the receptors is a man aged 35 to 55 with primary liver carcinoma and hepatitis B virus infection.

The count of this clonotype is one. Because the CDR3 is missing its conserved closing phenylalanine or tryptophan, this is likely a read error. This chain joins TRBV11-2 and TRBJ1-6; TRBD1 matches 7 bases. Germline assignment: CDR1 SGHAT and CDR2 FQNNGV. The CDR3 runs to 18 residues. The chain's CDR3 is CANSFSGDRAGTNSPLHV. In nucleotides, the CDR3 is TGTGCCAACAGCTTCTCTGGCGACAGGGCCGGTACTAATTCACCCCTCCACGTT.

As concerns this clonotype: The conserved final phenylalanine or tryptophan is absent from the CDR3, which likely points to a read error. The rearrangement links TRBV11-2 to TRBJ2-7; 8 nucleotides line up with TRBD2. Per the germline V gene, CDR1 is SGHAT and CDR2 is FQNNGV. The CDR3 loop spans 18 amino acids. The CDR3 region is CARSSGLVGVGAMDEQYL. The CDR3 nucleotides read TGTGCCAGAAGCTCGGGACTAGTGGGAGTCGGGGCGATGGACGAGCAGTACTTA.

With respect to this clonotype: One junction end disagrees with the germline gene, perhaps due to a read error. The chain carries TRBV11-2 and TRBJ2-2; no clear D gene. The length of the CDR3 is 14 residues. In germline, CDR1 is SGHAT, CDR2 FQNNGV. This CDR3 reads CANSLGQAGGELFF. The CDR3 nucleotides read TGTGCCAACAGCCTAGGTCAGGCTGGGGGGGAGCTGTTTTTT. Full variable domain (remainder filled in from reference TRBV11-2 and TRBJ2-2): EAGVAQSPRYKIIEKRQSVAFWCNPISGHATLYWYQQILGQGPKLLIQFQNNGVVDDSQLPKDRFSAERLKGVDSTLKIQPAKLEDSAVYLCANSLGQAGGELFFGEGSRLTVL.

The chain employs TRBV28 and TRBJ1-6, with D perhaps matching TRBD1 (6 bases). CDR1 is MDHEN and CDR2 is SYDVKM in the germline V gene. V lost 3 bases and J lost 10, with 13 bases in between. This CDR3 has 14 amino acids. CDR3 in amino acids: CASSFRGKQSPLHF. In DNA, the CDR3 is TGTGCCAGCAGTTTTAGGGGGAAACAGTCACCCCTCCACTTT.

The chain employs TRBV10-3 and TRBJ1-6; D is undetermined. Germline CDR1 reads ENHRY; CDR2 reads SYGVKD. V lost 11 bases and J 7 bases, leaving 21 bases between the germline ends. CDR3 size: 15 residues. This CDR3 is CAVGESEVTNSPLHF. The CDR3 DNA follows: TGTGCCGTCGGTGAGTCTGAGGTGACGAATTCACCCCTCCACTTT.

With regard to this clonotype: At one end, the junction sequence differs from germline, possibly due to a read error. The J gene is TRBJ1-5, the V gene TRBV11-2, with D perhaps matching TRBD1 (5 bases). Germline V gene lookup returns CDR1 SGHAT and CDR2 FQNNGV. CDR3 length: 16 residues. CDR3 amino acids: CASSHGGEAEDQPHRF. CDR3 nucleotides: TGTGCCAGCAGCCACGGGGGGGAGGCCGAGGATCAGCCCCATCGTTTT.

The V call is TRBV11-2, the J call TRBJ2-2; D remains ambiguous. Per germline, CDR1 SGHAT and CDR2 FQNNGV. The V end was cut by 1 base, the J end by 6 bases, with 12 bases between. The CDR3 runs 15 residues. CDR3 DNA: TGTGCCAGCAGCTTAGGAGCGCTTTGGGCCGGGGAGCTGTTTTTT. Amino acid sequence: CASSLGALWAGELFF.

V is TRBV5-4 and J is TRBJ1-4, with TRBD1 matching over 7 bases. The length of the CDR3 is 15 residues. Per the germline V gene, CDR1 is SGHNT and CDR2 is YYREEE (reference sequence). With 6 bases clipped from V and 6 bases from J, the junction kept 11 bases outside the gene matches. CDR3 amino acids: CASTFEQGGHEKLFF. For the CDR3, the DNA is TGTGCCAGCACCTTTGAGCAGGGGGGGCATGAAAAACTGTTTTTT.

This clonotype was recorded at least ten times. The chain has TRBV4-1 and TRBJ1-1; D is ambiguous. The germline V gene encodes CDR1 MGHRA and CDR2 YSYEKL. CDR3 length: 16 residues. Trimming removed 0 bases at V and 0 bases at J, with 11 bases between. The CDR3 loop reads CASSQDMFRMNTEAFF. In nucleotides, the CDR3 is TGCGCCAGCAGCCAAGATATGTTCCGCATGAACACTGAAGCTTTCTTT.

This chain uses TRBV25-1 with TRBJ2-7; possible D gene TRBD1, 5 bases. V lost 2 bases, J lost 5 bases, and 16 bases lay in between. CDR3 length: 15 amino acids. The germline CDR1 and CDR2 sequences are MGHDK and SYGVNS. The CDR3 DNA is TGTGCCAGCAGTGAACGGGCAGGGTTCTACGACGAGCAGTACTTC. This sequence encodes CASSERAGFYDEQYF.

This clonotype was found a few times. The genes are TRBV6-2 or TRBV6-3 and TRBJ2-1, with D possibly matching TRBD1 (7 bases). The CDR3 extends over 13 amino acids. Germline-derived CDR1 and CDR2 are MNHEY and SVGEGT. V was cut by 7 bases and J by 12 bases, with 19 bases left in between. The CDR3 here is CASNVEGADGQFF. In DNA, the CDR3 is TGTGCCAGCAATGTGGAGGGGGCGGATGGGCAGTTCTTC.

As regards this clonotype: One junction end does not reproduce the germline sequence, and a read error may be involved. This chain links TRBV6-1 with TRBJ2-5, with D perhaps TRBD2 (5 bases). In germline, CDR1 is MNHNS, CDR2 SASEGT. This CDR3 region has 14 residues. Written as DNA, the CDR3 is TGTACCAGCAGTGCTGAGGGCCGCGAGGAGACCCAGTACTTC. It yields the protein CTSSAEGREETQYF.

Comments on this clonotype: A read error may produce the germline difference seen at one junction end. The V call is TRBV4-1, the J call TRBJ2-6, with a tentative D call TRBD2 (6 bases). Germline CDR1 and CDR2: MGHRA and YSYEKL. This CDR3 comprises 21 residues. The CDR3 sequence is CAGRVFAGRSRVDRRSNVLTF. CDR3 coding DNA: TGCGCCGGCAGAGTGTTCGCGGGAAGGTCCCGAGTGGATAGGAGGTCCAACGTCCTGACTTTC.

About this clonotype: One base away lies a much larger clone, so this may be a sequencing read error. V and J are TRBV10-2 and TRBJ2-3, with D perhaps matching TRBD2 (6 bases). There are 16 residues in the CDR3. From germline, CDR1 is WSHSY and CDR2 SAAADI. For the CDR3, the DNA is TGCGCCAGCAATGAGCGCGGGACTGGGATTCGGGATACGCAGTATTTT. Residues: CASNERGTGIRDTQYF.

About this clonotype itself: This could be a read error, since a much larger clone is one nucleotide away. The V and J genes are TRBV12-5 and TRBJ2-1, with D perhaps TRBD2 (6 bases). The CDR3 length is 13 residues. Trimming left V 4 bases short and J 4 bases short, with 8 bases between. The V gene's germline CDR1 is LGHNT and CDR2 FRNRAP. The CDR3 nucleotides are TGTGCTAGTGGTTATAGCGGTTACAATGAGCAGTTCTTC. Its protein is CASGYSGYNEQFF.

This clonotype has just a few counts. V is TRBV12-3 or TRBV12-4 and J is TRBJ1-2, with D possibly being TRBD1 (5 bases). Trimming cost V 7 bases and J 8 bases, with 17 bases left between them. This CDR3 comprises 13 residues. The CDR3 DNA sequence: TGTGCCAGCAACTACTGGGGGGGTGAAGGCTACACCTTC. This encodes CASNYWGGEGYTF.